The present T cell receptor beta chain was sequenced within a study of T-cell reconstitution after alpha-beta-depleted transplantation in children. CDR3 length equals 15 residues. Per the germline V gene, CDR1 is MNHEY and CDR2 is SVGAGI. Deletions cut 2 bases from V and 8 bases from J, with 15 bases between. Unique molecular identifiers were incorporated into the prepared TCRbeta library. TCRdb ran MiXCR on the PCR reads and lists one entry per CDR3 protein. The data contain some 310,000 distinct CDR3 sequences, 20% to 30% of them singletons. Sample: PBMCs, mostly from graft donor cells, taken 180 days after TCRalphabeta/CD19-depleted stem cell transplant. This rearrangement joins TRBV6-5 to TRBJ1-4, with unresolved D. The source of this sequence is a male patient aged 10 to 17 who had a stem cell transplant for acute lymphoblastic leukemia, so the T cells may come from the graft donor. The CDR3 coding sequence is TGTGCCAGCAGTTACGGGCAGCGTTGGGGAGAAAAACTGTTTTTT. Its translation: CASSYGQRWGEKLFF.